Presented here are 10 T cell receptor beta chains from one specimen sequenced in a study of T cells of healthy individuals. Via MiXCR, TCRdb re-called the 5' RACE reads, giving one row per CDR3 protein. The data contain tens of thousands of distinct CDR3 sequences, approximately 4.9% of them seen just once; the ten biggest clones take up 9% to 10%. The receptors were sampled from a human donor in good health.

This clonotype was found many times. The chain links TRBV6-2 or TRBV6-3 to TRBJ2-3; TRBD2 matches at 9 bases. V lost 7 bases to trimming and J lost 2 bases; unmatched junction nucleotides: 7. The CDR3 totals 15 residues. CDR1 MNHEY and CDR2 SVGEGT come from the germline V gene. The CDR3 nucleotides read TGTGCCAGCATCCCGAGCGGGAGGCTCACAGATACGCAGTATTTT. Translating gives CASIPSGRLTDTQYF.

There are many counts of this clonotype. This chain links TRBV12-5 with TRBJ2-1, with a tentative D call TRBD1 (5 bases). From germline, CDR1 is LGHNT and CDR2 FRNRAP. This CDR3 is built from 19 residues. The V end was cut by 0 bases, the J end by 2 bases, with 20 bases between. CDR3 in amino acids: CASGLVLFGQGRAYNEQFF. The CDR3 DNA sequence: TGTGCTAGTGGTTTGGTTTTGTTTGGTCAGGGTAGAGCCTACAATGAGCAGTTCTTC.

The sample holds many counts of this clonotype. V is TRBV28 and J is TRBJ1-5; D is uncertain. The CDR3 extends over 16 amino acids. Trimming took 4 bases from V and 3 from J, leaving 16 bases between them. Germline-derived CDR1 and CDR2 are MDHEN and SYDVKM. CDR3 loop: CASSSLTRLLNQPQHF. In nucleotides, the CDR3 is TGTGCCAGCAGTTCGCTAACGCGTCTACTCAATCAGCCCCAGCATTTT.

There are many counts of this clonotype. The DNA of the CDR3 is TGTGCCAGCAGTTGGGGACAGTCTAGTAATTCACCCCTCCACTTT. This codes for CASSWGQSSNSPLHF. The V and J genes are TRBV27 and TRBJ1-6, with 7 positions matching TRBD1. The V segment lost 4 bases and the J segment 6 bases; nucleotides outside the gene matches: 6. Germline V gene sequence: CDR1 MNHEY, CDR2 SMNVEV (reference sequence). The CDR3 spans 15 residues.

This clonotype has at least ten counts. This chain joins TRBV20-1 and TRBJ1-2, with 8 bases matching TRBD1. After removal of 4 bases from V and 5 bases from J, the junction contained 6 bases not matched to a gene. Germline V lookup: CDR1 DFQATT, CDR2 SNEGSKA (reference sequence). This CDR3 has 13 amino acids. The DNA of the CDR3 is TGCAGTGCTATTCAGGGGGCGGGGTATGGCTACACCTTC. Protein: CSAIQGAGYGYTF.

The sample holds many counts of this clonotype. V is TRBV6-2 or TRBV6-3 and J is TRBJ1-1; D is possibly TRBD1 (6 bases). Germline lookup yields CDR1 MNHEY and CDR2 SVGEGT. The CDR3 is made up of 16 amino acids. V lost 2 bases, J lost 0 bases, and 13 bases lay in between. The DNA for the CDR3 is TGTGCCAGCAGTTACCGGGGGCCCCGGATGAACACTGAAGCTTTCTTT. It translates to CASSYRGPRMNTEAFF.

This clonotype has at least ten counts. The chain combines TRBV2 with TRBJ2-5; D might be TRBD1 (6 bases). Between the trimmed V and J ends, which lost 6 bases and 1 base, there was a span of 9 bases. This CDR3 comprises 13 residues. Germline V lookup: CDR1 SNHLY, CDR2 FYNNEI. The CDR3 region has the DNA TGTGCCAGCAGGAAGGACAGCCAAGAGACCCAGTACTTC. Its protein is CASRKDSQETQYF.

The table lists this clonotype with many counts. The chain carries TRBV28 and TRBJ2-7, with D maybe TRBD1 (6 bases). Trimming removed 5 bases from V and 3 bases from J, with 11 bases in between. In germline, CDR1 is MDHEN, CDR2 SYDVKM. The CDR3 sequence is 13 residues long. CDR3 in DNA: TGTGCCAGCAGTCTAGGGACATTCTACGAGCAGTACTTC. Protein: CASSLGTFYEQYF.

The sample holds many counts of this clonotype. This chain connects TRBV7-8 to TRBJ2-1, with 7 positions matching TRBD2. Germline values: CDR1 SGHVS, CDR2 FQNEAQ. The J segment lost 5 bases and the V segment lost 6 bases, leaving 10 bases of the junction unmatched. This CDR3 is built from 15 residues. The CDR3 region has the DNA TGTGCCAGCAGTCTACGGGACTACCCGAACAATGAGCAGTTCTTC. Residues: CASSLRDYPNNEQFF.

The chain couples TRBV11-3 to TRBJ2-6; 7 bases are shared with TRBD1. The CDR3 has 17 amino acids. V shed 1 base and J 0 bases; nucleotides not matched to a gene: 3. The germline gives CDR1 SGHNT, CDR2 YENEEA. The CDR3 protein is CASSLGQGLSGANVLTF. The CDR3 region has the DNA TGTGCCAGCAGCTTAGGACAGGGTCTCTCTGGGGCCAACGTCCTGACTTTC.